What follows are 24 T cell receptor beta chains derived from one specimen sequenced in a study of radiation and T cells in renal cell carcinoma. Here immunoSEQ multiplex PCR was the method, and the copy in TCRdb shows in-frame clones only, minus some. The sample holds under 200,000 clones; about 88% are singletons and the top ten take roughly 12%. Time point reported: blood 4 weeks post-SBRT, at nephrectomy. The treatment is: 15 Gy SBRT to primary tumor, nephrectomy 4 weeks later. This specimen was blood, taken from a patient whose treatment included radiotherapy and nephrectomy. These receptors were obtained from a woman aged 45-59 years with renal cell carcinoma.

This clone was recorded a few times. The rearrangement uses TRBV6-1 and TRBJ1-2; 8 bases line up with TRBD1. The trim removed 4 bases at V and 8 bases at J, leaving 18 bases unmatched. This CDR3 region has 17 residues. Germline values: CDR1 MNHNS, CDR2 SASEGT. CDR3 amino acids: CASSVHGQGNPSTGYTF. In DNA, the CDR3 is TGTGCCAGCAGTGTTCATGGACAGGGTAATCCTTCGACCGGCTACACCTTC.

The J gene is TRBJ2-5, the V gene TRBV2, with 11 bases fitting TRBD2. The CDR3 loop spans 16 amino acids. The V gene's germline CDR1 is SNHLY and CDR2 FYNNEI. V lost 1 base, J lost 5 bases, and 6 bases stayed unmatched. The CDR3 here is CASSEEVAGGRETQYF. DNA for the CDR3: TGTGCCAGCAGTGAAGAGGTAGCGGGGGGGCGGGAGACCCAGTACTTC.

The chain uses TRBV7-9 and TRBJ2-3; 7 bases map to TRBD2. CDR1 SEHNR and CDR2 FQNEAQ come from the germline V gene (reference sequence). The V and J ends lost 5 bases and 2 bases, in that order; junction bases with no gene match: 7. This CDR3 region has 15 residues. CDR3 bases: TGTGCCAGCAGCGCGAGCGGGGCCATCACAGATACGCAGTATTTT. Translating gives CASSASGAITDTQYF. Based on the CDR3 plus reference TRBV7-9 and TRBJ2-3, the full variable domain is DTGVSQNPRHKITKRGQNVTFRCDPISEHNRLYWYRQTLGQGPEFLTYFQNEAQLEKSRLLSDRFSAERPKGSFSTLEIQRTEQGDSAMYLCASSASGAITDTQYFGPGTRLTVL.

This clone has a single count. This sequence joins TRBV19 and TRBJ2-7; D possibly corresponds to TRBD1 (6 bases). Trimming shortened V by 6 bases and J by 6 bases, and 18 bases separated the two germline ends. Germline CDR1 is LNHDA and CDR2 is SQIVND (reference sequence). The CDR3 contains 14 residues. This chain's CDR3 is CASSSSGAFSEQYF. The DNA for the CDR3 is TGTGCCAGTAGCTCGTCAGGGGCCTTCTCCGAGCAGTACTTC.

This clone was counted a single time. The J gene is TRBJ2-3, the V gene TRBV5-1, with D maybe TRBD2 (5 bases). V dropped 0 bases and J dropped 4 bases, with 9 bases sitting between them. Looked up from germline, CDR1 is SGHRS and CDR2 is YFSETQ. The CDR3 is 14 amino acids. CDR3 sequence (DNA): TGCGCCAGCAGCTTGGTGGAGGAGCCAGATACGCAGTATTTT. Amino acids: CASSLVEEPDTQYF.

The chain joins TRBV5-4 to TRBJ2-7; possibly TRBD1 for D (5 bases). Germline CDR1 and CDR2: SGHNT and YYREEE (reference sequence). Trimming shortened V by 7 bases and J by 6 bases, and 17 bases separated the two germline ends. CDR3 size: 13 residues. CDR3 residues: CASGQPSGREQYF. CDR3 in DNA: TGTGCCAGCGGACAACCATCAGGGCGCGAGCAGTACTTC.

This sequence joins TRBV7-7 and TRBJ2-5; 8 bases agree with TRBD2. The CDR3 contains 14 residues. Germline V gene sequence: CDR1 SSHAT, CDR2 FNYEAQ (reference sequence). CDR3 nucleotides: TGTGCTAGCTCCCTGACCCTGGCGGGGGGGACCCAGTACTTC. Residues: CASSLTLAGGTQYF.

This chain uses TRBV7-8 with TRBJ2-7, with D tentatively TRBD1 (7 bases). Germline values: CDR1 SGHVS, CDR2 FQNEAQ. This CDR3 is built from 15 residues. Trimming shortened V by 5 bases and J by 5 bases, and 19 bases separated the two germline ends. The CDR3 reads CASSTRGGGIHEQYF. CDR3 coding DNA: TGTGCCAGCAGCACCCGCGGAGGGGGCATACACGAGCAGTACTTC.

The chain uses TRBV7-6 and TRBJ2-3; 12 positions agree with TRBD2. Germline CDR1 and CDR2: SGHVS and FNYEAQ. The CDR3 runs to 17 residues. V gave up 5 bases and J gave up 0 bases; unmatched junction bases: 6. The CDR3 nucleotides are TGTGCCAGCAGCCAGGGACTAGCGGGTTCTAGCACAGATACGCAGTATTTT. Translating it yields CASSQGLAGSSTDTQYF.

The J gene is TRBJ2-7, the V gene TRBV12-5; D is ambiguous. Germline lookup yields CDR1 LGHNT and CDR2 FRNRAP. CDR3 length: 15 amino acids. V was cut by 6 bases and J by 2 bases, with 17 bases left in between. Written as DNA, the CDR3 is TGTGCTAGTGGCCTCGACCGGGCAGGAACCTACGAGCAGTACTTC. It yields the protein CASGLDRAGTYEQYF.

The table lists this clone with a count of one. V is TRBV7-9 and J is TRBJ1-4; D may be TRBD1 (6 bases). Germline CDR1 SEHNR, CDR2 FQNEAQ (reference sequence). The CDR3 length is 17 residues. Trimming left V 5 bases short and J 7 bases short, with 23 bases between. CDR3: CASSRGLQGIEGEKLFF. The CDR3 DNA reads TGTGCCAGCAGCCGAGGGCTACAGGGCATTGAAGGTGAAAAACTGTTTTTT.

V gene TRBV6-5 combines with J gene TRBJ1-1; TRBD1 is a possible D gene (5 bases). The V gene's germline CDR1 is MNHEY and CDR2 SVGAGI. The length of the CDR3 is 11 residues. The V gene lost 6 bases and the J gene lost 12 bases, with 14 bases spanning the gap. The CDR3 sequence is CASRVGPATFF. The CDR3 nucleotides are TGTGCCAGCAGGGTGGGACCAGCGACTTTCTTT.

The V call is TRBV21-1, the J call TRBJ2-7; the table's TRBD1 call for D was not verified on the DNA. TRBV21-1 is a pseudogene. The CDR3 is 10 amino acids. The CDR3 here is CASSFKQVFF. The CDR3 DNA sequence: TGTGCCAGCTCCTTTAAACAGGTGTTCTTC.

The chain links TRBV9 to TRBJ1-4; 9 positions agree with TRBD1. This CDR3 is built from 16 residues. CDR1 and CDR2 from the germline V gene are SGDLS and YYNGEE. V was pared by 4 bases and J by 7 bases, with 11 bases of the junction left unmatched. The DNA of the CDR3 is TGTGCCAGCAGCTCGGGACAGGGTCGGGGTATTGAAAAACTGTTTTTT. It encodes CASSSGQGRGIEKLFF.

This sequence joins TRBV5-8 and TRBJ1-1, with 9 bases aligning to TRBD1. The CDR3 loop spans 14 amino acids. V trimming: 4 bases; J trimming: 8 bases; junction bases outside the gene matches: 9. Germline V lookup: CDR1 SGHTS, CDR2 YDEGEE. This chain's CDR3 is CASSPYRGHSEAFF. The CDR3 region has the DNA TGTGCCAGCAGCCCTTACAGGGGGCATTCGGAAGCTTTCTTT.

The chain is built from TRBV6-1 and TRBJ1-3; the D gene is possibly TRBD1 (6 bases). CDR1 and CDR2 (germline): MNHNS, SASEGT. Trimming cost V 7 bases and J 7 bases, with 17 bases left between them. CDR3 length: 14 residues. The CDR3 DNA reads TGTGCCAGCAAGGGGGGGATGTATGGGAACACCATATATTTT. This codes for CASKGGMYGNTIYF.

The CDR3 DNA reads as TGTGCCAGCAGGGCTGGAAACACCATATATTTT. Residues: CASRAGNTIYF. The chain is built from TRBV21-1 and TRBJ1-3. TRBV21-1 is listed as a pseudogene. The CDR3 is 11 amino acids.

The V call is TRBV4-2, the J call TRBJ2-7; a weak D match, TRBD1 (6 bases). In germline, CDR1 is LGHNA, CDR2 YNFKEQ. The length of the CDR3 is 15 residues. The V end lost 1 base, the J end lost 6 bases, and 16 bases lay between the germline ends. CDR3 sequence reads: CASSQVINRVREQYF. In DNA form, the CDR3 reads TGTGCCAGCAGCCAAGTAATAAACAGGGTTCGCGAGCAGTACTTC.

The chain employs TRBV9 and TRBJ2-7, with D possibly called TRBD1 or TRBD2 (5 bases each). This CDR3 spans 14 amino acids. Germline V gene data show CDR1 as SGDLS and CDR2 as YYNGEE. Deletions cut 0 bases from V and 2 bases from J, with 9 bases between. For the CDR3, the DNA is TGTGCCAGCAGCGTAGGGGACCCTACCTACGAGCAGTACTTC. The encoded protein is CASSVGDPTYEQYF.

V is TRBV5-1 and J is TRBJ1-6, with 8 bases aligning to TRBD1. Germline assignment: CDR1 SGHRS and CDR2 YFSETQ. The trim removed 4 bases at V and 0 bases at J, leaving 3 bases unmatched. The CDR3 length is 16 residues. The CDR3 DNA is TGCGCCAGCAGCAGAACAGGGGGCTCCTATAATTCACCCCTCCACTTT. Translating gives CASSRTGGSYNSPLHF. Full variable domain (remainder filled in from reference TRBV5-1 and TRBJ1-6): KAGVTQTPRYLIKTRGQQVTLSCSPISGHRSVSWYQQTPGQGLQFLFEYFSETQRNKGNFPGRFSGRQFSNSRSEMNVSTLELGDSALYLCASSRTGGSYNSPLHFGNGTRLTVT.

This chain connects TRBV5-6 to TRBJ1-5; weak D call: TRBD1 (5 bases). Germline V gene lookup returns CDR1 SGHDT and CDR2 YYEEEE. The germline V and J ends were trimmed by 4 bases and 7 bases, with 12 bases remaining between them. This CDR3 contains 13 residues. As DNA, the CDR3 is TGTGCCAGCAGCAATATCGGGGGACAGCCCCAGCATTTT. This sequence encodes CASSNIGGQPQHF. Together with reference TRBV5-6 and TRBJ1-5, the CDR3 gives the full variable domain: DAGVTQSPTHLIKTRGQQVTLRCSPKSGHDTVSWYQQALGQGPQFIFQYYEEEERQRGNFPDRFSGHQFPNYSSELNVNALLLGDSALYLCASSNIGGQPQHFGDGTRLSIL.

The chain couples TRBV5-1 to TRBJ2-5, with 12 bases identical to TRBD1. In germline, CDR1 is SGHRS, CDR2 YFSETQ. Trimming cost V 4 bases and J 3 bases; bases outside gene matches: 4. The CDR3 loop spans 15 amino acids. CDR3 region: CASSAGTGGEETQYF. CDR3 nucleotide sequence: TGCGCCAGCAGCGCCGGGACAGGGGGCGAAGAGACCCAGTACTTC. Drawing the rest from reference TRBV5-1 and TRBJ2-5, the complete variable domain is KAGVTQTPRYLIKTRGQQVTLSCSPISGHRSVSWYQQTPGQGLQFLFEYFSETQRNKGNFPGRFSGRQFSNSRSEMNVSTLELGDSALYLCASSAGTGGEETQYFGPGTRLLVL.

The V gene is TRBV6-1, the J gene TRBJ1-1; tentatively, D is TRBD1 (6 bases). Germline lookup yields CDR1 MNHNS and CDR2 SASEGT. V was cut by 9 bases and J by 4 bases, with 21 bases left in between. The CDR3 runs to 15 residues. CDR3 loop: CASRDTTLGRTEAFF. CDR3 DNA sequence: TGTGCCAGTAGGGACACTACCCTCGGGCGCACTGAAGCTTTCTTT.

The genes are TRBV15 and TRBJ1-1; D unclear. CDR1 and CDR2 (germline): LNHNV, YYDKDF (reference sequence). The CDR3 covers 15 residues. V gave up 0 bases and J gave up 1 base, with 9 bases separating them. The CDR3 nucleotides read TGTGCCACCAGCAGAGATAAAGGGAGGAACACTGAAGCTTTCTTT. It yields the protein CATSRDKGRNTEAFF.